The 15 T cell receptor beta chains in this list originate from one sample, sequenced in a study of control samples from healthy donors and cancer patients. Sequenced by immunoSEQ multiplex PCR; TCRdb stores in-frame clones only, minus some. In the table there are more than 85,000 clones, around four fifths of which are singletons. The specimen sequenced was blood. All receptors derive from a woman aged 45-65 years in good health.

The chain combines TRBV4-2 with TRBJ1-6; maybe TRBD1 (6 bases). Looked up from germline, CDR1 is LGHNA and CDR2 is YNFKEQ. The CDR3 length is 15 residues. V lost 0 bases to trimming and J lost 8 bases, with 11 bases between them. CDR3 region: CASSQDAQGYSPLHF. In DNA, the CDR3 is TGTGCCAGCAGCCAAGACGCGCAGGGGTATTCACCCCTCCACTTT.

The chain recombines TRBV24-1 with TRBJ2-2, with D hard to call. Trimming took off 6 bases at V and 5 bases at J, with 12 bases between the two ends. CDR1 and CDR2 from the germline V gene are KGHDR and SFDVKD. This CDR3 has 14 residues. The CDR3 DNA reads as TGTGCCACCAGTAAACCCGGGTGGACCGGGGAGCTGTTTTTT. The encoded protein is CATSKPGWTGELFF.

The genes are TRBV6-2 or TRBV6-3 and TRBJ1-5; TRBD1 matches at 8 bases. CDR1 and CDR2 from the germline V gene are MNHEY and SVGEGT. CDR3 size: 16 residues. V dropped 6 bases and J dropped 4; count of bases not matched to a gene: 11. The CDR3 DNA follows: TGTGCCAGCAGCCGGACACCGGGACAGGTGAATCAGCCCCAGCATTTT. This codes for CASSRTPGQVNQPQHF.

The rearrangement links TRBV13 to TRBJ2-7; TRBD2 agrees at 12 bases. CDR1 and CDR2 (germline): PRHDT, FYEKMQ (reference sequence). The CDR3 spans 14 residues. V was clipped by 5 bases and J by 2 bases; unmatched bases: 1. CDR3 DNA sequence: TGTGCCAGCAGCACTAGCGGGAGGCCCTACGAGCAGTACTTC. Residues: CASSTSGRPYEQYF. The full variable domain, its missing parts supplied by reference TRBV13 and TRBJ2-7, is AAGVIQSPRHLIKEKRETATLKCYPIPRHDTVYWYQQGPGQDPQFLISFYEKMQSDKGSIPDRFSAQQFSDYHSELNMSSLELGDSALYFCASSTSGRPYEQYFGPGTRLTVT.

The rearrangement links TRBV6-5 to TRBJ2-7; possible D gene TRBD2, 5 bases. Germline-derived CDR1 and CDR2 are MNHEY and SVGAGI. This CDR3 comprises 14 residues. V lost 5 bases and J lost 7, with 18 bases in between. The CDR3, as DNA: TGTGCCAGCAGTCCTGGGCGGGTCATGCGAGAGCAGTACTTC. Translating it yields CASSPGRVMREQYF.

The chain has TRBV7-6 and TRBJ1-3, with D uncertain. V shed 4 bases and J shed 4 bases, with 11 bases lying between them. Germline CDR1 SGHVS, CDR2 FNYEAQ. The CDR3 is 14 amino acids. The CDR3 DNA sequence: TGTGCCAGCAGCTCGGGGATCGGGGGAAACACCATATATTTT. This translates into CASSSGIGGNTIYF.

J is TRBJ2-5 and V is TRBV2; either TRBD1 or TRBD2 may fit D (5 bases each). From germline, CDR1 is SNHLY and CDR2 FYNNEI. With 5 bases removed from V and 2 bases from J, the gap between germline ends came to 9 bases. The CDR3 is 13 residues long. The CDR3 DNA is TGTGCCAGCAGTTTGGGGGTTCAAGAGACCCAGTACTTC. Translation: CASSLGVQETQYF. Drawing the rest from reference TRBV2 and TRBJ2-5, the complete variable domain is EPEVTQTPSHQVTQMGQEVILRCVPISNHLYFYWYRQILGQKVEFLVSFYNNEISEKSEIFDDQFSVERPDGSNFTLKIRSTKLEDSAMYFCASSLGVQETQYFGPGTRLLVL.

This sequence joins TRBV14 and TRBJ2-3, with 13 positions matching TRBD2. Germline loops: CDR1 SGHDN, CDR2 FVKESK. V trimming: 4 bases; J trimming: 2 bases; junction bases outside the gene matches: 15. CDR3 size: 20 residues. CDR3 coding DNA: TGTGCCAGCAGCCCTATTCTGGGACTAGCGGGATCCTATACCACAGATACGCAGTATTTT. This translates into CASSPILGLAGSYTTDTQYF.

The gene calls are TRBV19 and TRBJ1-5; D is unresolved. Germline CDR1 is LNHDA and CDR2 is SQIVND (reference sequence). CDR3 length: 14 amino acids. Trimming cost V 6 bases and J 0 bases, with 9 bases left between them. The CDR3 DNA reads TGTGCCAGTAGCGAGGGAAATAGCAATCAGCCCCAGCATTTT. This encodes CASSEGNSNQPQHF.

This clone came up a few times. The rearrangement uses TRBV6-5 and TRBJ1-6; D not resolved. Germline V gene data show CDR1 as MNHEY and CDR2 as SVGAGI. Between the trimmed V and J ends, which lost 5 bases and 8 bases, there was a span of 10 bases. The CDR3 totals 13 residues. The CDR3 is CASSPYPDSPLHF. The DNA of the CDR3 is TGTGCCAGCAGTCCATACCCGGATTCACCCCTCCACTTT.

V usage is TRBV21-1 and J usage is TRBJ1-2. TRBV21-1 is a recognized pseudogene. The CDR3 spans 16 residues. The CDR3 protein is CASSKSAPGADYGYTF. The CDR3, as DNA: TGTGCCAGCAGCAAATCCGCCCCGGGGGCAGACTATGGCTACACCTTC.

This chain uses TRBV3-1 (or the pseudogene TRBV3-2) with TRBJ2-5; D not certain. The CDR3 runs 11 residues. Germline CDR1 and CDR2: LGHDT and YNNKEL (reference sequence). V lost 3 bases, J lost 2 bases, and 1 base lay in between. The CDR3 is CASSHQETQYF. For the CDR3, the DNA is TGTGCCAGCAGCCATCAAGAGACCCAGTACTTC.

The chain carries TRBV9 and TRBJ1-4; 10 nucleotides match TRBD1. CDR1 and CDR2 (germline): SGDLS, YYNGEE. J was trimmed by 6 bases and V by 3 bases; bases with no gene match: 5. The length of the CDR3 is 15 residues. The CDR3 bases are TGTGCCAGCAGCGACCGGGACAGGGGAGATGAAAAACTGTTTTTT. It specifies CASSDRDRGDEKLFF.

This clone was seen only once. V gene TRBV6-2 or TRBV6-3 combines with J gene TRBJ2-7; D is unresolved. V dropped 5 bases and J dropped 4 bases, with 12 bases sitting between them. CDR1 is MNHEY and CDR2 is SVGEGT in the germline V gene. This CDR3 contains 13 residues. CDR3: CASSPGDVYEQYF. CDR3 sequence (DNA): TGTGCCAGCAGTCCCGGAGATGTATACGAGCAGTACTTC.

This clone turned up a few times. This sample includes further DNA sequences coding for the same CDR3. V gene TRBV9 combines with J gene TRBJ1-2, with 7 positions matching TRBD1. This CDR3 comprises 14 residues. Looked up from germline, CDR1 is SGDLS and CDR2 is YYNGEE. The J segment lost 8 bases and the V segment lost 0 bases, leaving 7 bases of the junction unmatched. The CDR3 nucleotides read TGTGCCAGCAGCGTAGCTCTCCAGGGGGGAGGCTACACCTTC. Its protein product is CASSVALQGGGYTF.